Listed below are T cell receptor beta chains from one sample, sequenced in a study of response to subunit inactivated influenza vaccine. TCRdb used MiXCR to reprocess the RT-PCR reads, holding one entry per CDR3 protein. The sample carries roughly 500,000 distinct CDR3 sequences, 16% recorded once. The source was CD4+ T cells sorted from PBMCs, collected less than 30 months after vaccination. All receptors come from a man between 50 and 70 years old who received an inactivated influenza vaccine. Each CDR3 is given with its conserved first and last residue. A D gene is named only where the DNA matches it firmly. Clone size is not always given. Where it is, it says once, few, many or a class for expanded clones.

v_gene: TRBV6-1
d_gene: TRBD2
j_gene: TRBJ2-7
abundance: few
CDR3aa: CASSGLAGGLSYEQYF
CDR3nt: TGTGCCAGCAGCGGACTAGCGGGGGGCCTTTCCTACGAGCAGTACTTC

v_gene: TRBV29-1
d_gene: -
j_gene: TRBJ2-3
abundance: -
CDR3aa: CSAGTTDTQYF
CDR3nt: TGCAGCGCGGGGACCACGGATACGCAGTATTTT

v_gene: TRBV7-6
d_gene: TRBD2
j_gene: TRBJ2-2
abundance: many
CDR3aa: CASKDGLAGENGELFF
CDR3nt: TGTGCCAGCAAAGACGGCCTAGCGGGAGAAAACGGGGAGCTGTTTTTT

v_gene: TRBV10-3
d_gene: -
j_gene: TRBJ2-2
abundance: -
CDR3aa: CAISEIRPNTGELFF
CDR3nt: TGTGCCATCAGTGAGATAAGGCCTAACACCGGGGAGCTGTTTTTT

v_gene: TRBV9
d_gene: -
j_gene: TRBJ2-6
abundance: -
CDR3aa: CASSVISGSNAVLTF
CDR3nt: TGTGCCAGCAGCGTAATAAGCGGGTCGAACGCCGTCCTGACTTTC

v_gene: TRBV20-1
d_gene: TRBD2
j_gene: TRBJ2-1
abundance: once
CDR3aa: CCAKGLAGGPFNEQFF
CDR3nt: TGCTGTGCGAAGGGACTAGCGGGAGGGCCTTTCAATGAGCAGTTCTTC

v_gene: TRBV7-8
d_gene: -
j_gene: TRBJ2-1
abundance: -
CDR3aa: CASSLGDPNNEQFF
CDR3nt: TGTGCCAGCAGCTTAGGGGACCCAAACAATGAGCAGTTCTTC

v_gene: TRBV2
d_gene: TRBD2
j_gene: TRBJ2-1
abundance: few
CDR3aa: CASRVGEGGEQFF
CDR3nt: TGTGCCAGCAGGGTCGGGGAGGGAGGTGAGCAGTTCTTC

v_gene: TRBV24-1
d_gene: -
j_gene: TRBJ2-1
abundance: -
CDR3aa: CATSGLYNEQFF
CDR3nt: TGTGCCACCAGTGGCTTATACAATGAGCAGTTCTTC

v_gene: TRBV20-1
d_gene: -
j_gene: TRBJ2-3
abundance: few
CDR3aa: CSARDSDTQYF
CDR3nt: TGCAGTGCTAGAGATTCCGATACGCAGTATTTT

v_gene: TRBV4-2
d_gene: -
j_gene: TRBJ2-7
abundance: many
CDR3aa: CASSQRPELSSYEQYF
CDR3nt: TGTGCCAGCAGCCAGAGACCGGAACTAAGCTCCTACGAGCAGTACTTC

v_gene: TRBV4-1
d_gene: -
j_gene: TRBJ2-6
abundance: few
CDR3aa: CASSQDRPSGANVLTF
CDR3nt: TGCGCCAGCAGCCAAGACAGACCTTCTGGGGCCAACGTCCTGACTTTC

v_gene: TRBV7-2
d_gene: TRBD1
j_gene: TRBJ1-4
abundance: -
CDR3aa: CASSPWTGGSEKLFF
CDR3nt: TGTGCCAGCAGCCCTTGGACAGGCGGAAGCGAAAAACTGTTTTTT

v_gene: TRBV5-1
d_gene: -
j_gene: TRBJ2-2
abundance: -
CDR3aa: CASSSGGPRGTGELFF
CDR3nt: TGCGCCAGCAGCTCGGGGGGCCCTAGAGGAACCGGGGAGCTGTTTTTT

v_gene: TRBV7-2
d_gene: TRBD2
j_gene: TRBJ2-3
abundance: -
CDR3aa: CASSLLTAGVEDTQYF
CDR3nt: TGTGCCAGCAGCTTACTTACGGCGGGGGTGGAAGATACGCAGTATTTT

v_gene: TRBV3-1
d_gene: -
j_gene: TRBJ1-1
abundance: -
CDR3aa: CASSQDLSGVTEAFF
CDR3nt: TGTGCCAGCAGCCAAGATCTTTCGGGAGTGACTGAAGCTTTCTTT

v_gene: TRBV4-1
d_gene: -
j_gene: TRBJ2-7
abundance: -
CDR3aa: CASSRGPRYEQYF
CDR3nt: TGCGCCAGCAGCCGGGGGCCCAGGTACGAGCAGTACTTC

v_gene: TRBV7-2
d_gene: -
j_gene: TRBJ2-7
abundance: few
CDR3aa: CASSLGGSQREQYF
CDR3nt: TGTGCCAGCAGCTTAGGGGGCTCCCAAAGAGAGCAGTACTTC

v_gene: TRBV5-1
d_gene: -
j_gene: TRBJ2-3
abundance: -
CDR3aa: CASSPRQTSTDTQYF
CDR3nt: TGCGCCAGCAGCCCCCGACAGACTAGCACAGATACGCAGTATTTT

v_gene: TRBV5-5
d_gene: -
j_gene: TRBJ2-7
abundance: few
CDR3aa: CASDIGTSDEQYF
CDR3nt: TGTGCCAGCGACATTGGCACAAGCGACGAGCAGTACTTC

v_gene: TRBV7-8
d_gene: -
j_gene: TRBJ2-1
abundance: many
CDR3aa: CASSLNRMNEQFF
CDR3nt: TGTGCCAGCAGCTTAAATAGAATGAATGAGCAGTTCTTC

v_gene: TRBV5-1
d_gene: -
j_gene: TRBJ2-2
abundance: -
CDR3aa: CASSHMAGIGNTGELFF
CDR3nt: TGCGCCAGCAGCCACATGGCAGGGATAGGGAACACCGGGGAGCTGTTTTTT

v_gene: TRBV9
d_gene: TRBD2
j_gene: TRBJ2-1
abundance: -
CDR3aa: CASSDGSGGFNERFF
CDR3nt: TGTGCCAGCAGCGACGGTAGCGGGGGGTTCAATGAGCGGTTCTTC

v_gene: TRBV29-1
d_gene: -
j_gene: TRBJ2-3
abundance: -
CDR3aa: CSVGTNTDTQYF
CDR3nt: TGCAGCGTTGGGACCAACACAGATACGCAGTATTTT

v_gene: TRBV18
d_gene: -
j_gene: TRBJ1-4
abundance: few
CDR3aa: CASSPSRGLEKLFF
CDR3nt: TGTGCCAGCTCACCTTCCAGGGGATTGGAAAAACTGTTTTTT

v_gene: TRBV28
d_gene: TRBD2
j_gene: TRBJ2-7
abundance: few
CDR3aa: CASSSPGLAGGPGEQYF
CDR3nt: TGTGCCAGCAGTTCCCCGGGACTAGCGGGAGGGCCGGGGGAGCAGTACTTC

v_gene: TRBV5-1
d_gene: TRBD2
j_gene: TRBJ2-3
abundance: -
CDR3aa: CASSPGGAGLNTQYF
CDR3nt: TGCGCCAGCAGTCCGGGGGGGGCCGGTTTGAATACGCAGTATTTT

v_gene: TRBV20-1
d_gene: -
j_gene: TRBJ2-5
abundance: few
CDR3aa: CSAPRMEAETQYF
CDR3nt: TGCAGTGCCCCTAGAATGGAGGCAGAGACCCAGTACTTC

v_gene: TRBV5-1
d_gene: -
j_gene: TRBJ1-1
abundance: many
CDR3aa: CASRMGEWNTEAFF
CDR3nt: TGCGCCAGCAGGATGGGGGAATGGAACACTGAAGCTTTCTTT